Shown below are 11 T cell receptor beta chains from a single sample sequenced in a study of vaccination and CD4 T cells after COVID-19. Treatment of the sample: roughly ten-day PBMC culture with coronavirus spike peptide pools or control peptides (ViraFEST assay). The unexposed donor gave CD4+ T cells before the COVID-19 pandemic (2011-2018). Which antigens these TCRs recognize remains unknown. Sequence data for DNA of cultured CD4+ T cells were generated by the Oncomine TCR Beta short-read assay. Using its own MiXCR run on the PCR reads, TCRdb lists one record per CDR3 protein. The sample holds 1,500 to 2,500 distinct CDR3 sequences, roughly 15% seen once. What was sequenced was CD4+ T cells from blood, cultured in vitro. These receptors originate from a human donor in good health.

V usage is TRBV7-8 and J usage is TRBJ1-1; TRBD1 might be the D (5 bases). The CDR3 contains 17 residues. V was trimmed by 5 bases and J by 4 bases, leaving 23 bases between them. Per germline, CDR1 SGHVS and CDR2 FQNEAQ. CDR3 nucleotides: TGTGCCAGCAGCGCTTCCCCTCCCGCTCCGGGGGGCACTGAAGCTTTCTTT. Encoded protein: CASSASPPAPGGTEAFF.

This sequence joins TRBV11-2 and TRBJ2-3; 7 bases fit TRBD2. After removal of 1 base from V and 4 bases from J, the junction contained 5 bases not matched to a gene. Germline CDR1 reads SGHAT; CDR2 reads FQNNGV. This CDR3 comprises 15 residues. The CDR3 reads CASSLVAGRADTQYF. In DNA, the CDR3 is TGTGCCAGCAGCTTAGTCGCGGGGAGGGCAGATACGCAGTATTTT.

V and J are TRBV4-1 and TRBJ1-5; no clear D gene. The CDR3 has 14 amino acids. CDR1 is MGHRA and CDR2 is YSYEKL in the germline V gene. Trimming cost V 1 base and J 4 bases, with 8 bases left between them. In nucleotides, the CDR3 is TGCGCCAGCAGCCAAGGAGGTTATAATCAGCCCCAGCATTTT. This gives the protein CASSQGGYNQPQHF.

This clonotype was recorded a few times. The rearrangement joins TRBV5-1 to TRBJ1-6; maybe TRBD1 (6 bases). The CDR3 is made up of 16 amino acids. With 2 bases removed from V and 1 base from J, the gap between germline ends came to 10 bases. Germline V CDR1 and CDR2: SGHRS, YFSETQ. CDR3 DNA sequence: TGCGCCAGCAGCTTCGGGCAGGGGTCCTATAATTCACCCCTCCACTTT. Encoded protein: CASSFGQGSYNSPLHF.

This clonotype was seen a few times. This rearrangement joins TRBV2 to TRBJ1-4; D possibly corresponds to TRBD1 (6 bases). The CDR3 sequence is 14 residues long. V lost 7 bases and J 4 bases, leaving 13 bases between the germline ends. The germline CDR1 and CDR2 sequences are SNHLY and FYNNEI. The CDR3 nucleotides are TGTGCCAGCAACCCCGGACAGAGTAATGAAAAACTGTTTTTT. Its protein product is CASNPGQSNEKLFF.

This clonotype showed up just once. This chain joins TRBV18 and TRBJ2-3; D ambiguous. This CDR3 contains 13 residues. Trimming removed 2 bases at V and 3 bases at J, with 6 bases between. CDR1 and CDR2 (germline): KGHSH, LQKENI. The CDR3 DNA follows: TGTGCCAGCTCACCAATCAAGACAGATACGCAGTATTTT. As protein: CASSPIKTDTQYF.

Sample share makes this clonotype medium-sized. V usage is TRBV28 and J usage is TRBJ2-5; the match to TRBD1 covers 7 bases. CDR3 length: 15 amino acids. Germline CDR1 reads MDHEN; CDR2 reads SYDVKM. The J segment lost 1 base and the V segment lost 6 bases, leaving 8 bases of the junction unmatched. CDR3 coding DNA: TGTGCCAGCAGCGCCCTAGGGGGCGTCCAAGAGACCCAGTACTTC. This gives the protein CASSALGGVQETQYF.

This chain joins TRBV10-3 and TRBJ1-4; 7 bases map to TRBD1. This CDR3 has 14 amino acids. The ends lost 3 bases at V and 8 bases at J; junction bases unmatched: 6. Germline CDR1 and CDR2: ENHRY and SYGVKD. The CDR3 reads CAISEGEGAEKLFF. The CDR3 nucleotides are TGTGCCATCAGTGAAGGGGAGGGGGCAGAAAAACTGTTTTTT.

This clonotype is medium-sized by share. The rearrangement uses TRBV20-1 and TRBJ2-4; 10 nucleotides align to TRBD1. Germline assignment: CDR1 DFQATT and CDR2 SNEGSKA (reference sequence). The CDR3 consists of 13 residues. The V and J ends lost 5 bases and 4 bases, in that order; junction bases with no gene match: 2. CDR3 amino acids: CSAPDRGKNIQYF. DNA of the CDR3: TGCAGTGCTCCGGACAGGGGGAAAAACATTCAGTACTTC.

This clonotype was seen a handful of times. The rearrangement links TRBV11-2 to TRBJ2-5; 7 positions agree with TRBD2. V trimming: 2 bases; J trimming: 1 base; junction bases outside the gene matches: 10. Germline values: CDR1 SGHAT, CDR2 FQNNGV. This CDR3 is 17 amino acids long. This chain's CDR3 is CASSLIEGLNLQETQYF. In DNA, the CDR3 is TGTGCCAGCAGCTTAATCGAGGGACTAAACCTCCAAGAGACCCAGTACTTC.

This clonotype was counted only a few times. V and J are TRBV16 and TRBJ1-1, with D unresolved. V was shortened by 3 bases and J by 1 base, with 9 bases between the two germline ends. Germline CDR1 is KGHSY and CDR2 is FQNENV. CDR3 length equals 14 residues. This CDR3 is CASSQYRENTEAFF. CDR3 DNA: TGTGCCAGCAGCCAGTACCGGGAGAACACTGAAGCTTTCTTT.